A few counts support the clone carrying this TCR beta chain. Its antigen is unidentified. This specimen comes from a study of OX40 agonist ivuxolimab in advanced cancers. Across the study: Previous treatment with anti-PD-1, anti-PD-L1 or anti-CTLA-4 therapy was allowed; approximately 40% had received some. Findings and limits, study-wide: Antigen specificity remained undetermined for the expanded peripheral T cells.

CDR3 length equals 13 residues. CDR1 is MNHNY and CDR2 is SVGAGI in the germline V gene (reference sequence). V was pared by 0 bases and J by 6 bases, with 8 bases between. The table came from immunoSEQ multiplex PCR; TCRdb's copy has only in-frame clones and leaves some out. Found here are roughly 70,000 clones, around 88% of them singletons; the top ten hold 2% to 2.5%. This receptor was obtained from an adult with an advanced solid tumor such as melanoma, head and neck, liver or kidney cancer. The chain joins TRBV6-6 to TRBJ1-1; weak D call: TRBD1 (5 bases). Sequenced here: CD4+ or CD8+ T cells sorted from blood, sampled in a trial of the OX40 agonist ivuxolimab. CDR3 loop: CASSYSQGPEAFF. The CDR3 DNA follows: TGTGCCAGCAGTTACTCGCAGGGTCCTGAAGCTTTCTTT.